This T cell receptor beta chain was found in a study of CD8+ T cells in alopecia areata. Noted treatment: oral pan-JAK inhibitor, 5-10 mg twice daily. Individuals with alopecia areata gave both lesional scalp punch biopsies and peripheral blood for collection. Sequencing relied on a cDNA template that was reverse transcribed from extracted RNA. Sequencing was performed with immunoSEQ multiplex PCR; in TCRdb, only in-frame clones are kept and a portion is missing. Of 210,000 or so clones detected, roughly 66% appear once; the ten largest clones hold 1% to 1.5%. Remarks on this clone: Its specificity is not known.

The germline gives CDR1 SGHRS, CDR2 YFSETQ. V lost 2 bases to trimming and J lost 4 bases; unmatched junction nucleotides: 5. The CDR3 totals 14 residues. Study results and caveats: Tofacitinib significantly brought down scalp clonality and expanded CD8+ clones among top 100.

The rearrangement joins TRBV5-1 to TRBJ1-1, with 7 bases aligning to TRBD1. This clonotype was sampled from a human donor with alopecia areata. The material sequenced was CD4+ T cells sorted from blood, taken around week 44, from a patient treated with tofacitinib. The CDR3 protein is CASSLSSGGTEAFF. The CDR3 DNA sequence: TGCGCCAGCAGCTTATCATCAGGGGGCACTGAAGCTTTCTTT. Supplemented by reference TRBV5-1 and TRBJ1-1, the full variable domain reads KAGVTQTPRYLIKTRGQQVTLSCSPISGHRSVSWYQQTPGQGLQFLFEYFSETQRNKGNFPGRFSGRQFSNSRSEMNVSTLELGDSALYLCASSLSSGGTEAFFGQGTRLTVV.